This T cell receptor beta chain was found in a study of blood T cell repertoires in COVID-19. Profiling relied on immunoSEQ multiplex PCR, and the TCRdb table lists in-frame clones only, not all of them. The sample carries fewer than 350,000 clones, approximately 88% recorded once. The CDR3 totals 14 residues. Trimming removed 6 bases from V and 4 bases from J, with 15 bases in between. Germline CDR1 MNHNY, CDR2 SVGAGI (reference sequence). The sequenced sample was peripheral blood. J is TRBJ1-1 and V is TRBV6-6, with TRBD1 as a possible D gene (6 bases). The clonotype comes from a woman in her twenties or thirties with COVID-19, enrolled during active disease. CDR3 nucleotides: TGTGCCAGCAGCACGGACTCCAGGGGCACTGAAGCTTTCTTT. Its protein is CASSTDSRGTEAFF.